This T cell receptor beta chain was identified during a study of blood T cell repertoires in COVID-19. The wider study: Samples of COVID-19 (acute and convalescent) were obtained from the United States, Italy and Spain.

Sequencing used immunoSEQ multiplex PCR; TCRdb keeps in-frame clones, though not all of them. The data show approximately 180,000 clones, around 89% seen once. Germline-derived CDR1 and CDR2 are SEHNR and FQNEAQ (reference sequence). The trim removed 1 base at V and 7 bases at J, leaving 4 bases unmatched. The CDR3 is 15 residues long. The TCR comes from a man aged 35-49 years with active or convalescent COVID-19. V and J are TRBV7-9 and TRBJ1-4; TRBD1 aligns across 9 bases. Sample: peripheral blood. CDR3 region: CASSLGDRVPEKLFF. The CDR3 coding sequence is TGTGCCAGCAGCTTAGGGGACAGGGTTCCTGAAAAACTGTTTTTT.